Included here is one T cell receptor (beta chain) sequence, with context. Its antigen is not identified. The data stem from a study of cytomegalovirus exposure and HLA in healthy donors. From germline, CDR1 is SGHRS and CDR2 YFSETQ. V lost 4 bases to trimming and J lost 9 bases, with 14 bases between them. The length of the CDR3 is 13 residues. The primer mix had 60 Vbeta and 13 Jbeta primers. Profiling relied on immunoSEQ multiplex PCR, and the TCRdb table lists in-frame clones only, not all of them. The sample consists of around 190,000 clones, about 86% of them appearing once. The study, taken as a whole, reports: Roughly uniform sequencing depth across donors was assumed, possibly incorrectly. In a later analysis, HLA-associated beta chains showed higher expansion and lower generation probabilities than comparable chains.

Sequenced sample: PBMCs. The J gene is TRBJ2-1, the V gene TRBV5-1; D gene unclear. The TCR originated in a woman aged 25 to 39 in good health and CMV-seronegative. CDR3 residues: CASSTPRGGEQFF. The CDR3 nucleotides are TGCGCCAGCAGCACCCCACGCGGCGGTGAGCAGTTCTTC.